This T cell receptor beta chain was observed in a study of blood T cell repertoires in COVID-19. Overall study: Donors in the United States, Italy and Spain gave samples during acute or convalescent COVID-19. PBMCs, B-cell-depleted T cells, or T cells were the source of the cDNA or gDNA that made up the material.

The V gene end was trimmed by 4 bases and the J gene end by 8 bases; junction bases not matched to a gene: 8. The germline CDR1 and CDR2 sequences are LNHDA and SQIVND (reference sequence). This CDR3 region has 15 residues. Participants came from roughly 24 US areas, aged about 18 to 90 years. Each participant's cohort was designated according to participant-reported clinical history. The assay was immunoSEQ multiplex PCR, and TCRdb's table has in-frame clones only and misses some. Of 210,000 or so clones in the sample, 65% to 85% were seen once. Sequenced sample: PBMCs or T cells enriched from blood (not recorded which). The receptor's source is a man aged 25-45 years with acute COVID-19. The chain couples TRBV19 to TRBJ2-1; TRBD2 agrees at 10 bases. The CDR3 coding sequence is TGTGCCAGTAGTAACGAGCGGGGGGGCCCCGATGAGCAGTTCTTC. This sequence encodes CASSNERGGPDEQFF.